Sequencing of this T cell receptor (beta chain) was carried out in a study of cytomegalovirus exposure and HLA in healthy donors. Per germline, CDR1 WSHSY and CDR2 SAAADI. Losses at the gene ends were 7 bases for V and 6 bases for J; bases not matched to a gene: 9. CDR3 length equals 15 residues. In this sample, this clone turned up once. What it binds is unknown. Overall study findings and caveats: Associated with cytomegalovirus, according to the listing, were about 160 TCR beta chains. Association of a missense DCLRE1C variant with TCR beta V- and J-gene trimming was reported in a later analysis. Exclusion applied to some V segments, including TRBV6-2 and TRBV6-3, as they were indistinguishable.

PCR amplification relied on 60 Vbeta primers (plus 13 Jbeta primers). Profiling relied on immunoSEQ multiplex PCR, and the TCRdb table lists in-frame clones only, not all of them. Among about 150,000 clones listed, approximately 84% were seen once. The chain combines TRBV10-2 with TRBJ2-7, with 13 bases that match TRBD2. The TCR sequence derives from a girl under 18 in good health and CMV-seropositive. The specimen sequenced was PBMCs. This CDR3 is CASIYWTSGGFEQYF. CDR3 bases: TGCGCCAGCATCTACTGGACTAGCGGGGGATTCGAGCAGTACTTC.